This passage covers 18 T cell receptor beta chains from one sample sequenced in a study of cytomegalovirus exposure and HLA in healthy donors. Generated by immunoSEQ multiplex PCR, the TCRdb table keeps only in-frame clones and is missing some. The table records about 82,000 clones, 90% to 95% of them present only once. The sample taken for sequencing was PBMCs. The receptors stem from a woman aged 18-30 years in good health and CMV-seronegative.

The chain carries TRBV7-2 and TRBJ2-3; D possibly corresponds to TRBD2 (5 bases). CDR3 length: 16 amino acids. V was pared by 3 bases and J by 3 bases, with 16 bases between. The germline CDR1 and CDR2 sequences are SGHTA and FQGNSA. CDR3 DNA: TGTGCCAGCAGCTTTCTGGGCCTTAGCGTGACAGATACGCAGTATTTT. This codes for CASSFLGLSVTDTQYF.

The chain recombines TRBV7-2 with TRBJ1-1; TRBD1 matches at 7 bases. V gave up 5 bases and J gave up 7 bases; unmatched junction bases: 13. The CDR3 contains 15 residues. Germline V gene data show CDR1 as SGHTA and CDR2 as FQGNSA. DNA for the CDR3: TGTGCCAGCAGCCTACGGGCCGACAGGGTCAGTGAAGCTTTCTTT. Translation gives CASSLRADRVSEAFF.

V is TRBV6-1 and J is TRBJ2-3, with TRBD2 matching over 10 bases. CDR1 and CDR2 (germline): MNHNS, SASEGT. This CDR3 has 14 amino acids. V was clipped by 6 bases and J by 6 bases; unmatched bases: 6. CDR3 DNA: TGTGCCAGCAGATCTAGCGGGAGTACCGATACGCAGTATTTT. Amino acid sequence: CASRSSGSTDTQYF.

V is TRBV4-3 and J is TRBJ1-2, with a weak D call TRBD1 (6 bases). The CDR3 contains 15 residues. V gave up 0 bases and J gave up 4 bases, with 12 bases separating them. In germline, CDR1 is LGHNA, CDR2 YSLEER. The CDR3, as DNA: TGCGCCAGCAGCCAAGATCTTGGACAGAGCTATGGCTACACCTTC. Protein product: CASSQDLGQSYGYTF.

The V call is TRBV12-5, the J call TRBJ1-1; the match to TRBD1 covers 8 bases. The V gene end was trimmed by 0 bases and the J gene end by 2 bases; junction bases not matched to a gene: 5. Germline V lookup: CDR1 LGHNT, CDR2 FRNRAP. The CDR3 is 16 amino acids. CDR3 protein: CASGLVRTGLNTEAFF. Here the CDR3 DNA reads TGTGCTAGTGGTTTGGTCAGGACAGGGCTAAACACTGAAGCTTTCTTT.

The V and J genes are TRBV6-1 and TRBJ2-3, with D possibly TRBD1 on 6 matching bases. This CDR3 contains 14 residues. Trimming removed 10 bases from V and 0 bases from J, with 14 bases in between. Germline-derived CDR1 and CDR2 are MNHNS and SASEGT. CDR3 in amino acids: CATRTEPSTDTQYF. The CDR3 nucleotides are TGTGCCACCCGGACAGAACCTAGCACAGATACGCAGTATTTT.

The J gene is TRBJ2-3, the V gene TRBV12-5, with D possibly TRBD1 on 6 matching bases. This CDR3 contains 14 residues. The V gene lost 5 bases and the J gene lost 2 bases, with 11 bases spanning the gap. The germline V gene has CDR1 LGHNT and CDR2 FRNRAP. The CDR3 sequence is CASGRDTTTDTQYF. DNA for the CDR3: TGTGCTAGTGGTCGGGACACCACCACAGATACGCAGTATTTT.

The chain uses TRBV19 and TRBJ1-6; D possibly corresponds to TRBD1 (6 bases). CDR3 size: 16 residues. Germline V gives CDR1 LNHDA, CDR2 SQIVND (reference sequence). The V end lost 5 bases, the J end lost 8 bases, and 19 bases lay between the germline ends. In nucleotides, the CDR3 is TGTGCCAGTAGTCCACTTTTGGGGACAAGAGATTCACCCCTCCACTTT. Its translation is CASSPLLGTRDSPLHF. The whole variable domain, remainder taken from reference TRBV19 and TRBJ1-6, is DGGITQSPKYLFRKEGQNVTLSCEQNLNHDAMYWYRQDPGQGLRLIYYSQIVNDFQKGDIAEGYSVSREKKESFPLTVTSAQKNPTAFYLCASSPLLGTRDSPLHFGNGTRLTVT.

The gene calls are TRBV4-1 and TRBJ1-1; 8 bases are shared with TRBD1. The germline CDR1 and CDR2 sequences are MGHRA and YSYEKL. Unmatched junction bases numbered 12, after V lost 1 base and J lost 11 bases. This CDR3 is 15 amino acids long. CDR3 residues: CASSQVPRTGSLAFF. The DNA for the CDR3 is TGCGCCAGCAGCCAAGTACCCCGGACAGGGTCCTTGGCTTTCTTT.

V gene TRBV28 combines with J gene TRBJ2-7; no clear D gene. V shed 2 bases and J shed 2 bases, with 19 bases lying between them. The germline V gene encodes CDR1 MDHEN and CDR2 SYDVKM. CDR3 length: 17 amino acids. CDR3 DNA sequence: TGTGCCAGCAGTTTAATAGAAAAACAGACGGTGACCTACGAGCAGTACTTC. Its protein is CASSLIEKQTVTYEQYF.

The chain links TRBV5-1 to TRBJ2-7; 8 bases match TRBD2. This CDR3 has 15 residues. The V and J ends lost 4 bases and 3 bases, in that order; junction bases with no gene match: 9. Looked up from germline, CDR1 is SGHRS and CDR2 is YFSETQ. CDR3 loop: CASSQAGVRNYEQYF. The CDR3 coding sequence is TGCGCCAGCAGCCAAGCGGGGGTGAGAAACTACGAGCAGTACTTC. Filled out from reference TRBV5-1 and TRBJ2-7, the complete variable domain reads KAGVTQTPRYLIKTRGQQVTLSCSPISGHRSVSWYQQTPGQGLQFLFEYFSETQRNKGNFPGRFSGRQFSNSRSEMNVSTLELGDSALYLCASSQAGVRNYEQYFGPGTRLTVT.

The chain couples TRBV10-3 to TRBJ1-2; D gene unclear. V dropped 3 bases and J dropped 2 bases, with 13 bases sitting between them. CDR3 length: 15 amino acids. Germline CDR1 ENHRY, CDR2 SYGVKD. The DNA of the CDR3 is TGTGCCATCAGTGATAAGGAGGGCCGGAACTATGGCTACACCTTC. As protein: CAISDKEGRNYGYTF.

The chain couples TRBV7-2 to TRBJ1-5; D gene ambiguous. Germline CDR1 SGHTA, CDR2 FQGNSA. This CDR3 is built from 16 residues. V was trimmed by 5 bases and J by 0 bases, leaving 14 bases between them. Here the CDR3 DNA reads TGTGCCAGCAGCCCCCAGGCACCAGGTAGCAATCAGCCCCAGCATTTT. Amino acids: CASSPQAPGSNQPQHF.

The chain employs TRBV5-6 and TRBJ2-5; TRBD2 agrees at 7 bases. This CDR3 has 15 residues. Germline V CDR1 and CDR2: SGHDT, YYEEEE. The ends lost 1 base at V and 5 bases at J; junction bases unmatched: 8. CDR3 region: CASSLRLAVVETQYF. The CDR3 DNA reads TGTGCCAGCAGCTTGCGACTAGCAGTGGTTGAGACCCAGTACTTC. The whole variable domain, remainder taken from reference TRBV5-6 and TRBJ2-5, is DAGVTQSPTHLIKTRGQQVTLRCSPKSGHDTVSWYQQALGQGPQFIFQYYEEEERQRGNFPDRFSGHQFPNYSSELNVNALLLGDSALYLCASSLRLAVVETQYFGPGTRLLVL.

The rearrangement joins TRBV2 to TRBJ1-6, with 11 bases aligning to TRBD1. Germline V CDR1 and CDR2: SNHLY, FYNNEI. With V trimmed by 3 bases and J by 9 bases, 13 bases remained unmatched. CDR3 length: 18 amino acids. As DNA, the CDR3 is TGTGCCAGCAGTGATGGGACAGGGGGTAGAACGTGGGGTTCACCCCTCCACTTT. It yields the protein CASSDGTGGRTWGSPLHF.

The chain is built from TRBV7-2 and TRBJ2-3, with D possibly being TRBD2 (7 bases). Trimming cost V 7 bases and J 1 base, with 15 bases left between them. The CDR3 spans 15 residues. Germline V gives CDR1 SGHTA, CDR2 FQGNSA. As DNA, the CDR3 is TGTGCCAGCACTTCTGGGGGGGGCCGCACAGATACGCAGTATTTT. This gives the protein CASTSGGGRTDTQYF.

V gene TRBV15 combines with J gene TRBJ2-2; the D gene is possibly TRBD2 (6 bases). The V end was cut by 6 bases, the J end by 5 bases, with 19 bases between. This CDR3 region has 16 residues. Germline V gives CDR1 LNHNV, CDR2 YYDKDF (reference sequence). The CDR3 loop reads CATRNLWGVWTGELFF. The CDR3 DNA reads TGTGCCACCAGGAATCTATGGGGGGTTTGGACCGGGGAGCTGTTTTTT.

This chain uses TRBV27 with TRBJ2-3; 14 nucleotides line up with TRBD2. There are 15 residues in the CDR3. The germline gives CDR1 MNHEY, CDR2 SMNVEV (reference sequence). J lost 4 bases, V lost 4 bases, and 1 base had no gene match. The CDR3 spells CASSSGLAGADTQYF. CDR3 nucleotide sequence: TGTGCCAGCAGTTCGGGACTAGCGGGAGCAGATACGCAGTATTTT.